The rows below give T cell receptor beta chains drawn from one sample of a study of blood T cell repertoires in COVID-19. Repertoires were generated with immunoSEQ multiplex PCR, while TCRdb's copy carries only in-frame clones and drops some. This sample has tens of thousands of clones, with roughly 88% found just once. The sequenced sample was peripheral blood. All receptors derive from a man aged 60-69 years with COVID-19, enrolled during active disease. The CDR3 runs from the conserved cysteine through the conserved F or W. Fields, in order: CDR3 protein, CDR3 DNA, V gene, D gene, J gene, clone size. D genes are given only for firm matches. A row's size may be missing; if present it is once, few, many or a size class.

CDR3 protein: CASSQPGQGAGGYTF; CDR3 DNA: TGCGCCAGCAGCCAACCGGGACAGGGGGCGGGTGGCTACACCTTC; V gene: TRBV4-1; D gene: TRBD1; J gene: TRBJ1-2; clone size: few
CDR3 protein: CASSPPGLAGGSYNEQFF; CDR3 DNA: TGTGCCAGCTCACCCCCGGGACTAGCGGGAGGTTCCTACAATGAGCAGTTCTTC; V gene: TRBV18; D gene: TRBD2; J gene: TRBJ2-1; clone size: .
CDR3 protein: CASSLASGTGDGYTF; CDR3 DNA: TGTGCCAGCAGCCTGGCTTCCGGGACAGGGGATGGCTACACCTTC; V gene: TRBV7-2; D gene: TRBD1; J gene: TRBJ1-2; clone size: .
CDR3 protein: CASSPLGGSGTFF; CDR3 DNA: TGCGCCAGCAGCCCCCTAGGCGGGTCCGGGACTTTCTTT; V gene: TRBV4-1; D gene: .; J gene: TRBJ1-1; clone size: .
CDR3 protein: CASSAAGTGGLNEQFF; CDR3 DNA: TGTGCCAGCAGTGCCGCCGGGACAGGGGGACTGAATGAGCAGTTCTTC; V gene: TRBV6-1; D gene: TRBD1; J gene: TRBJ2-1; clone size: .
CDR3 protein: CASSQDFRTGSTDTQYF; CDR3 DNA: TGTGCCAGCAGCCAAGATTTCCGGACAGGGAGCACAGATACGCAGTATTTT; V gene: TRBV4-2; D gene: TRBD1; J gene: TRBJ2-3; clone size: .
CDR3 protein: CATSRTGNHQPQHF; CDR3 DNA: TGTGCCACCAGCAGAACAGGGAACCATCAGCCCCAGCATTTT; V gene: TRBV15; D gene: .; J gene: TRBJ1-5; clone size: .
CDR3 protein: CASRGSGVDYGYTF; CDR3 DNA: TGTGCCAGCAGAGGGTCAGGGGTCGACTATGGCTACACCTTC; V gene: TRBV5-4; D gene: .; J gene: TRBJ1-2; clone size: .
CDR3 protein: CASSGDRGRYEQYF; CDR3 DNA: TGTGCCAGCAGCGGGGACAGGGGAAGATACGAGCAGTACTTC; V gene: TRBV7-9; D gene: TRBD1; J gene: TRBJ2-7; clone size: once
CDR3 protein: CSASLGQGWGYTF; CDR3 DNA: TGCAGTGCTAGTCTCGGACAGGGGTGGGGCTACACCTTC; V gene: TRBV20-1; D gene: TRBD1; J gene: TRBJ1-2; clone size: once
CDR3 protein: CASSAIETGRKGTEAFF; CDR3 DNA: TGTGCCAGCAGCGCTATAGAGACAGGGAGAAAGGGCACTGAAGCTTTCTTT; V gene: TRBV9; D gene: TRBD1; J gene: TRBJ1-1; clone size: .
CDR3 protein: CASSPNRDRVSTEAFF; CDR3 DNA: TGTGCCAGCTCACCTAACCGGGACAGGGTGTCCACTGAAGCTTTCTTT; V gene: TRBV18; D gene: TRBD1; J gene: TRBJ1-1; clone size: few
CDR3 protein: CSASDLGSYNEQFF; CDR3 DNA: TGCAGTGCTAGTGACCTCGGGTCCTACAATGAGCAGTTCTTC; V gene: TRBV20-1; D gene: .; J gene: TRBJ2-1; clone size: .
CDR3 protein: CATSKGQLTYEQYF; CDR3 DNA: TGTGCCACCAGCAAAGGACAACTCACCTACGAGCAGTACTTC; V gene: TRBV15; D gene: .; J gene: TRBJ2-7; clone size: .
CDR3 protein: CASSLDRNRRLGNF; CDR3 DNA: TGTGCCAGCAGCTTAGATAGAAACCGGCGTCTCGGGAACTTC; V gene: TRBV11-2; D gene: .; J gene: TRBJ2-7; clone size: .
CDR3 protein: CASSPYTGVVTEAFF; CDR3 DNA: TGTGCCAGCAGCCCTTATACGGGGGTTGTCACTGAAGCTTTCTTT; V gene: TRBV11-2; D gene: .; J gene: TRBJ1-1; clone size: .
CDR3 protein: CATSGPGVAGPYEQYF; CDR3 DNA: TGTGCCACCAGTGGGCCAGGGGTAGCGGGACCATACGAGCAGTACTTC; V gene: TRBV24-1; D gene: TRBD2; J gene: TRBJ2-7; clone size: .
CDR3 protein: CASSVRRAGAGANVLTF; CDR3 DNA: TGTGCCAGCAGTGTCCGTAGGGCGGGAGCTGGGGCCAACGTCCTGACTTTC; V gene: TRBV2; D gene: TRBD2; J gene: TRBJ2-6; clone size: .
CDR3 protein: CASSQDRAEKLFF; CDR3 DNA: TGTGCCAGCAGCCAAGACAGGGCTGAAAAACTGTTTTTT; V gene: TRBV14; D gene: .; J gene: TRBJ1-4; clone size: .
CDR3 protein: CASSLDAGAGNTIYF; CDR3 DNA: TGCGCCAGCAGCTTGGATGCAGGGGCTGGAAACACCATATATTTT; V gene: TRBV5-1; D gene: .; J gene: TRBJ1-3; clone size: .
CDR3 protein: CASSTGQGAYEQYF; CDR3 DNA: TGTGCCAGTAGTACGGGACAGGGGGCCTACGAGCAGTACTTC; V gene: TRBV19; D gene: TRBD1; J gene: TRBJ2-7; clone size: once
CDR3 protein: CASSRSLGLAVGGPYNEQFF; CDR3 DNA: TGTGCCAGCAGTCGAAGCCTCGGACTAGCGGTGGGGGGGCCCTACAATGAGCAGTTCTTC; V gene: TRBV27; D gene: TRBD2; J gene: TRBJ2-1; clone size: .
CDR3 protein: CASSSSRGRGDGYTF; CDR3 DNA: TGTGCCAGCAGCTCTAGTCGGGGTCGGGGTGATGGCTACACCTTC; V gene: TRBV9; D gene: .; J gene: TRBJ1-2; clone size: .
CDR3 protein: CASSEGRGNEQFF; CDR3 DNA: TGCGCCAGCAGTGAGGGCAGGGGAAATGAGCAGTTCTTC; V gene: TRBV10-2; D gene: .; J gene: TRBJ2-1; clone size: .
CDR3 protein: CASSPATGDYGYTF; CDR3 DNA: TGTGCCAGCTCACCTGCGACAGGGGACTATGGCTACACCTTC; V gene: TRBV18; D gene: TRBD1; J gene: TRBJ1-2; clone size: .
CDR3 protein: CASSLVTDYGYTF; CDR3 DNA: TGTGCCAGCAGCTTGGTGACAGATTATGGCTACACCTTC; V gene: TRBV5-4; D gene: .; J gene: TRBJ1-2; clone size: .
CDR3 protein: CASSGDSLAKNIQYF; CDR3 DNA: TGTGCCAGCAGTGGGGACAGCTTAGCCAAAAACATTCAGTACTTC; V gene: TRBV2; D gene: TRBD1; J gene: TRBJ2-4; clone size: .
CDR3 protein: CASSPLGTGYRYEQYF; CDR3 DNA: TGTGCCAGCAGCCCGCTAGGGACAGGGTATCGGTACGAGCAGTACTTC; V gene: TRBV28; D gene: TRBD1; J gene: TRBJ2-7; clone size: once
CDR3 protein: CAIRGETEKLFF; CDR3 DNA: TGTGCCATCCGGGGGGAAACCGAAAAACTGTTTTTT; V gene: TRBV10-3; D gene: .; J gene: TRBJ1-4; clone size: .
CDR3 protein: CASSLGDTYNSPLHF; CDR3 DNA: TGTGCCAGCAGCTTGGGGGACACCTATAATTCACCCCTCCACTTT; V gene: TRBV5-6; D gene: .; J gene: TRBJ1-6; clone size: .
CDR3 protein: CASSFLAGGPYEQYF; CDR3 DNA: TGTGCCAGCAGTTTCTTGGCGGGAGGGCCCTACGAGCAGTACTTC; V gene: TRBV27; D gene: TRBD2; J gene: TRBJ2-7; clone size: .
CDR3 protein: CASSGGSASEQFF; CDR3 DNA: TGTGCCAGCAGCGGAGGAAGTGCCAGTGAGCAGTTCTTC; V gene: TRBV12-3/TRBV12-4; D gene: .; J gene: TRBJ2-1; clone size: .
CDR3 protein: CASSLAGQGMINEQFF; CDR3 DNA: TGCGCCAGCAGTCTCGCCGGACAGGGGATGATCAATGAGCAGTTCTTC; V gene: TRBV5-1; D gene: TRBD1; J gene: TRBJ2-1; clone size: .
CDR3 protein: CASSTPQSSTDTQYF; CDR3 DNA: TGTGCCAGCAGCACGCCTCAGTCCAGCACAGATACGCAGTATTTT; V gene: TRBV6-2/TRBV6-3; D gene: .; J gene: TRBJ2-3; clone size: .
CDR3 protein: CASSIRNSGTEAFF; CDR3 DNA: TGTGCCAGTAGTATCAGAAACTCGGGCACTGAAGCTTTCTTT; V gene: TRBV19; D gene: .; J gene: TRBJ1-1; clone size: .
CDR3 protein: CASSLGLPTYNEQFF; CDR3 DNA: TGTGCCAGCTCCCTGGGACTACCTACCTACAATGAGCAGTTCTTC; V gene: TRBV18; D gene: TRBD2; J gene: TRBJ2-1; clone size: once
CDR3 protein: CASSISYSGRPQHF; CDR3 DNA: TGTGCCAGTAGTATAAGTTACAGCGGCAGGCCCCAGCATTTT; V gene: TRBV19; D gene: .; J gene: TRBJ1-5; clone size: .
CDR3 protein: CASSQDLTSGADEQYF; CDR3 DNA: TGTGCCAGCAGCCAAGATTTGACTAGCGGGGCCGACGAGCAGTACTTC; V gene: TRBV4-2; D gene: TRBD2; J gene: TRBJ2-7; clone size: .
CDR3 protein: CANQDTSGNTIYF; CDR3 DNA: TGTGCCAATCAGGACACCTCTGGAAACACCATATATTTT; V gene: TRBV6-5; D gene: .; J gene: TRBJ1-3; clone size: .
CDR3 protein: CASSFEGGETQYF; CDR3 DNA: TGCGCCAGCAGCTTCGAGGGAGGAGAGACCCAGTACTTC; V gene: TRBV5-1; D gene: .; J gene: TRBJ2-5; clone size: .
CDR3 protein: CASSLGVITSGQETQYF; CDR3 DNA: TGTGCCAGCAGCTTAGGAGTAATCACTAGCGGACAAGAGACCCAGTACTTC; V gene: TRBV7-6; D gene: TRBD2; J gene: TRBJ2-5; clone size: .
CDR3 protein: CASSEGAGLSTDTQYF; CDR3 DNA: TGTGCCAGCAGTGAGGGAGCGGGACTAAGCACAGATACGCAGTATTTT; V gene: TRBV6-4; D gene: TRBD2; J gene: TRBJ2-3; clone size: .
CDR3 protein: CASRGPGGDQPQHF; CDR3 DNA: TGTGCCAGTAGAGGGCCGGGGGGGGATCAGCCCCAGCATTTT; V gene: TRBV19; D gene: .; J gene: TRBJ1-5; clone size: .
CDR3 protein: CATSGGAAPNGYTF; CDR3 DNA: TGCGCCACCTCTGGGGGGGCTGCGCCCAATGGCTACACCTTC; V gene: TRBV10-2; D gene: .; J gene: TRBJ1-2; clone size: .
CDR3 protein: CASSLKARAGELFF; CDR3 DNA: TGTGCCAGCAGCTTAAAGGCCCGGGCCGGGGAGCTGTTTTTT; V gene: TRBV13; D gene: .; J gene: TRBJ2-2; clone size: .
CDR3 protein: CASSELSVNTEAFF; CDR3 DNA: TGTGCCAGCAGTGAATTATCGGTGAACACTGAAGCTTTCTTT; V gene: TRBV6-1; D gene: .; J gene: TRBJ1-1; clone size: .
CDR3 protein: CASSLPNDSTGTEAFF; CDR3 DNA: TGTGCCAGCAGTTTACCCAATGATAGTACGGGCACTGAAGCTTTCTTT; V gene: TRBV28; D gene: .; J gene: TRBJ1-1; clone size: few
CDR3 protein: CATSDGTSGSLETQYF; CDR3 DNA: TGTGCCACCAGTGATGGGACTAGCGGGAGCTTGGAGACCCAGTACTTC; V gene: TRBV24-1; D gene: TRBD2; J gene: TRBJ2-5; clone size: .
CDR3 protein: CAWSARRGGPRTF; CDR3 DNA: TGTGCCTGGAGTGCGAGACGGGGGGGCCCCCGCACCTTC; V gene: TRBV30; D gene: .; J gene: TRBJ1-2; clone size: once
CDR3 protein: CASKSSSSSEEQFF; CDR3 DNA: TGTGCCAGCAAGTCCTCATCGAGTTCGGAGGAGCAGTTCTTC; V gene: TRBV2; D gene: .; J gene: TRBJ2-1; clone size: .
CDR3 protein: CASSPGSMNEQFF; CDR3 DNA: TGTGCCAGCTCTCCCGGGTCGATGAATGAGCAGTTCTTC; V gene: TRBV18; D gene: .; J gene: TRBJ2-1; clone size: .
CDR3 protein: CASSISGQGSNEQFF; CDR3 DNA: TGTGCCAGTAGTATTTCAGGACAGGGTAGCAATGAGCAGTTCTTC; V gene: TRBV19; D gene: TRBD1; J gene: TRBJ2-1; clone size: .
CDR3 protein: CASSYSYRGEQYF; CDR3 DNA: TGTGCCAGCAGTTACTCATACAGGGGCGAGCAGTACTTC; V gene: TRBV6-5; D gene: TRBD1; J gene: TRBJ2-7; clone size: .
CDR3 protein: CASSFGPGGGMNTEAFF; CDR3 DNA: TGTGCCAGCAGCTTCGGCCCCGGCGGGGGTATGAACACTGAAGCTTTCTTT; V gene: TRBV5-4; D gene: .; J gene: TRBJ1-1; clone size: .
CDR3 protein: CASGSGNSYNEQFF; CDR3 DNA: TGTGCCAGCGGTAGCGGGAACTCCTACAATGAGCAGTTCTTC; V gene: TRBV6-5; D gene: TRBD2; J gene: TRBJ2-1; clone size: .
CDR3 protein: CASRRTDANEKLFF; CDR3 DNA: TGTGCCAGCCGGAGGACGGATGCTAATGAAAAACTGTTTTTT; V gene: TRBV27; D gene: .; J gene: TRBJ1-4; clone size: .
CDR3 protein: CASSTRTGQETQYF; CDR3 DNA: TGCGCCAGCAGCACTCGGACAGGTCAAGAGACCCAGTACTTC; V gene: TRBV4-1; D gene: TRBD1; J gene: TRBJ2-5; clone size: once
CDR3 protein: CASSPNLGHTEAFF; CDR3 DNA: TGTGCCAGCAGCCCAAATCTGGGACATACTGAAGCTTTCTTT; V gene: TRBV2; D gene: .; J gene: TRBJ1-1; clone size: .
CDR3 protein: CASSPYGLRQKNTEAFF; CDR3 DNA: TGTGCCAGCAGTCCGTACGGCCTCAGACAGAAGAACACTGAAGCTTTCTTT; V gene: TRBV28; D gene: .; J gene: TRBJ1-1; clone size: .